This T cell receptor beta chain was recorded in a study of cytomegalovirus exposure and HLA in healthy donors. Study-level background: A subsequent analysis reported that the 95 to 150 validation repertoires were produced on the same platform that had also been used for the 600 to 800 first-cohort repertoires. General study findings and limits: Across donors, most TCRs were seen rarely, yet some public ones were widespread. Later, an analysis found that TCR clusters from the first cohort tended to co-occur in the roughly 130 validation repertoires. The classifier reportedly diagnosed cytomegalovirus status with high specificity and sensitivity.

Clones were sequenced by immunoSEQ multiplex PCR, and TCRdb holds only the in-frame ones, with some missing. The sample contains approximately 190,000 clones, roughly 82% of which appear only once. This clone was seen a single time. What it recognizes is unknown. From germline, CDR1 is LNHDA and CDR2 SQIVND (reference sequence). The V and J ends lost 4 bases and 2 bases, in that order; junction bases with no gene match: 9. CDR3 size: 17 residues. V usage is TRBV19 and J usage is TRBJ2-7; 12 bases align to TRBD2. The source is a man between 18 and 35 years old in good health and CMV-seropositive. Sequencing used PBMCs. DNA for the CDR3: TGTGCCAGTAGTAAGGCGCTAGCGGGAGGGACCCCCTACGAGCAGTACTTC. Its translation is CASSKALAGGTPYEQYF.